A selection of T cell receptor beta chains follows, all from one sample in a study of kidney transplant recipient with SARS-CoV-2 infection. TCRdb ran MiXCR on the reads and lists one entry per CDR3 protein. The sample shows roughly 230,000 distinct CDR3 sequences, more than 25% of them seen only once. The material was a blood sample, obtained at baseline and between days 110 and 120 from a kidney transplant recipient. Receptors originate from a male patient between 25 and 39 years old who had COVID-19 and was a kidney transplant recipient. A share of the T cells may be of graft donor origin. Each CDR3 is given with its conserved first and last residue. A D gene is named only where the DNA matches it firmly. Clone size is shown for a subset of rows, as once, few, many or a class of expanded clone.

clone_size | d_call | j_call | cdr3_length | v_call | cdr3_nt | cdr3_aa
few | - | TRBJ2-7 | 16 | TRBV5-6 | TGTGCCAGCAGCGATACCGGGACAACTACCACCTACGAGCAGTACTTC | CASSDTGTTTTYEQYF
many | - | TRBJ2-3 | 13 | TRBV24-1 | TGTGCCACCAGTGGGGGTTACACAGATACGCAGTATTTT | CATSGGYTDTQYF
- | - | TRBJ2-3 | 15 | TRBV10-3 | TGTGCCATCAGTGACCCCGCGGGGAACACAGATACGCAGTATTTT | CAISDPAGNTDTQYF
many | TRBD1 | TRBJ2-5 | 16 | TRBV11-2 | TGTGCCAGCAGACAGGCGTACAGGGGGTATACGGAGACCCAGTACTTC | CASRQAYRGYTETQYF
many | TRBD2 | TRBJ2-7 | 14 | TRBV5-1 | TGCGCCAGCAGCTCAGCGGGAGCTTCCTACGAGCAGTACTTC | CASSSAGASYEQYF
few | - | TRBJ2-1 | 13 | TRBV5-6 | TGTGCCAGCAGCTTGTCCGGGAGCCTTGAGCAGTTCTTC | CASSLSGSLEQFF
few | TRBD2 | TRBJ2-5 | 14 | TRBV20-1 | TGCAGTGCCCAAAGCGGGGAAACCGTGGAGACCCAGTACTTC | CSAQSGETVETQYF
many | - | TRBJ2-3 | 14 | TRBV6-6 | TGTGCCAGCAGTTACTCAGCGGATACAGATACGCAGTATTTT | CASSYSADTDTQYF
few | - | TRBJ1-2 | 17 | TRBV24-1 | TGTGCCACCAGTAAGGTCACTAGTACCAGAAAGACCTATGGCTACACCTTC | CATSKVTSTRKTYGYTF
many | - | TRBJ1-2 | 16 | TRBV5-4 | TGTGCCAGCAACCTTAACGTACCAGGAAAGACCTATGGCTACACCTTC | CASNLNVPGKTYGYTF
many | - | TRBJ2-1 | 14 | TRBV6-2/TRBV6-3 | TGTGCCAGCAGTTACACCCGGGTGCGTGGTGAGCAGTTCTTC | CASSYTRVRGEQFF
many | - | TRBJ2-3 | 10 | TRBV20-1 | TGCAGTGCTAGCACAGATACGCAGTATTTT | CSASTDTQYF
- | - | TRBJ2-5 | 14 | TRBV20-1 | TGCAGTACTCGAAGGGGTCCTGAACAAGAGACCCAGTACTTC | CSTRRGPEQETQYF
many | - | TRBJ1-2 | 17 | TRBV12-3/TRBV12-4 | TGTGCCAGCAGTTTGTTGGCCAGCTTCCGAAAGACCTATGGCTACACCTTC | CASSLLASFRKTYGYTF
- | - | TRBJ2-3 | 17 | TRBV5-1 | TGCGCCAGCAGCTTGGAACTAGGACACCCGAGCACAGATACGCAGTATTTT | CASSLELGHPSTDTQYF
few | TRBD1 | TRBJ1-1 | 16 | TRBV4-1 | TGCGCCAGCAGCCAAGTGGGACAGGGTCATATAGCTGAAGCTTTCTTT | CASSQVGQGHIAEAFF
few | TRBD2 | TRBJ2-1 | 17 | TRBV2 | TGTGCCAGCAAGCCAGGGACTAGCGGGGGGGCGGCCAATGAGCAGTTCTTC | CASKPGTSGGAANEQFF
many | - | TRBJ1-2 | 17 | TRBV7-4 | TGTGCCAGCAGCAGGAACATTTCAGCTCGAAAGACCTATGGCTACACCTTC | CASSRNISARKTYGYTF
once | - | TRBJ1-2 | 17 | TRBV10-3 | TGTGCCATCAGTGGTTCCAGCTGTAGACGAAAGACCTATGGCTACACCTTC | CAISGSSCRRKTYGYTF
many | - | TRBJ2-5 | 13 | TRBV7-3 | TGTGCCAGCAGGACCCTAAGCGGGGAGACCCAGTACTTC | CASRTLSGETQYF
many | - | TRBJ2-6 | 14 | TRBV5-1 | TGTGCCAGCAGCTCGAGCTCTGGGGCCAACGTCCTGACTTTC | CASSSSSGANVLTF
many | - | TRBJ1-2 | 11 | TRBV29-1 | TGCAGCGGACTCGGGGGCTATGGCTACACCTTC | CSGLGGYGYTF
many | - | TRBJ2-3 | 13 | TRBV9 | TGTGCCAGCAGCGTAGATATTAGCCCTACGCAGTATTTT | CASSVDISPTQYF
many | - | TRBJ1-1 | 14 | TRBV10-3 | TGTGCCATCAGTGAAGACAGGATCAACACTGAAGCTTTCTTT | CAISEDRINTEAFF
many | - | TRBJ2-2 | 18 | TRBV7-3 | TGTGCCAGCAGCTTAAGTCTCGGCGGGACGGCGAACACCGGGGAGCTGTTTTTT | CASSLSLGGTANTGELFF
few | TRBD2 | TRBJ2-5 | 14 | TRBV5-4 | TGTGCCAGCAGCCCGACTAGCTACCAAGAGACCCAGTACTTC | CASSPTSYQETQYF
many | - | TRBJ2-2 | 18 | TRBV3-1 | TGTGCCAGCAGCACCAATCGTCCCATTTCAGGCTTGACCGGGGAGCTGTTTTTT | CASSTNRPISGLTGELFF
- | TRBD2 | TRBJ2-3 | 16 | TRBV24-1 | TGTGCCACCAGTGATTCCATAGCGGGAAACACAGATACGCAGTATTTT | CATSDSIAGNTDTQYF
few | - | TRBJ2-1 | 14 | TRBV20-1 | TGCAGTGCTAGGGATTTGAGCTCCTACAATGAGCAGTTCTTC | CSARDLSSYNEQFF
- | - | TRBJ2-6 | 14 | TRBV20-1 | TGCAGTGCTAGGCGGGGAACTGGGGCCAACGTCCTGACTTTC | CSARRGTGANVLTF
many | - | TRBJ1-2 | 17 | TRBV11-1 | TGTGCCAGCAGCCCGAACGCTAAGGCTGGAAAGACCTATGGCTACACCTTC | CASSPNAKAGKTYGYTF
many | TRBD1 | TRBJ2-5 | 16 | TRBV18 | TGTGCCAGCTCACCAAGAGAGGGGACAGTCCAAGAGACCCAGTACTTC | CASSPREGTVQETQYF
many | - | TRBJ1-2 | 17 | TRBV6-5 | TGTGCCAGCAGTCTGCGCTTGCCTTACGGAAAGACCTATGGCTACACCTTC | CASSLRLPYGKTYGYTF
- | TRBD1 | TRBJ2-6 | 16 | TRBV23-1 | TGCGCCAGCGGACAGGGGATATTTCCTGGGGCCGACGTCCTGACTTTC | CASGQGIFPGADVLTF
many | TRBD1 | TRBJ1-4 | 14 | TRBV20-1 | TGCAGTGCTAGAGATCAGGGGACAGACGAAAAACTGTTTTTT | CSARDQGTDEKLFF
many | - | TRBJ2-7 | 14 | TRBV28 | TGTGCCAGCAGTTTTGCGGGTCGTCCCCACGAGCAGTACTTC | CASSFAGRPHEQYF
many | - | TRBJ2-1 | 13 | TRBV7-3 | TGTGCCAGCAGCTTGGGTATGAACAATGAGCAGTTCTTC | CASSLGMNNEQFF
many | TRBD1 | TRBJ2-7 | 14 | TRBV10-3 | TGTGCCATCAGGGGACAGGGAATTATGGACGAGCAGTACTTC | CAIRGQGIMDEQYF
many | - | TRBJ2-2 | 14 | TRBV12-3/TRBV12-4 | TGTGCCAGCAGTTGGGCAGGAGGCACCGGGGAGCTGTTTTTT | CASSWAGGTGELFF
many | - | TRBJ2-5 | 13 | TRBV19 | TGTGCCAGTAGTATGGGGCAGGGGGGAACCCAGTACTTC | CASSMGQGGTQYF
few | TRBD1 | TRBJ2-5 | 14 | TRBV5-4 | TGTGCCAGCAGCTTTGTACAGGGGGCGGAGACCCAGTACTTC | CASSFVQGAETQYF
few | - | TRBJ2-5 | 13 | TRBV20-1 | TGCAGTGCAGGCGACAGGACACAAGAGACCCAGTACTTC | CSAGDRTQETQYF
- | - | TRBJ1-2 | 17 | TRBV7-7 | TGTGCCAGCAGCATGACATGTAAGTGCCGAAAGACCTATGGCTACACCTTC | CASSMTCKCRKTYGYTF
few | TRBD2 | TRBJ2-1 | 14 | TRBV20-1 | TGCAGTGCTACTTTAGCGGGGGCCCCCAATGAGCAGTTCTTC | CSATLAGAPNEQFF
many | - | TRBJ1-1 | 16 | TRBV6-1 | TGTGCCAGCAGTGAATTAGGGGGAGGGTTGAATTTATTAGCTTTCTTT | CASSELGGGLNLLAFF